The present TCR beta chain was sequenced within a study of long-term antiretroviral therapy in people with HIV. Findings of the study overall: After ART, diversity increased yet remained lower than transplant donor controls.

Trimming pared 5 bases from V and 0 bases from J, leaving 8 bases between. Germline V gives CDR1 MNHNY, CDR2 SVGAGI (reference sequence). This CDR3 comprises 14 residues. Every specimen held between about 0.9-11 million cryopreserved PBMC. These were thawed and washed before DNA extraction. In the case of this clone: The antigen is undetermined.

Researchers ran immunoSEQ v3.0 at survey level. Sequencing was performed with immunoSEQ multiplex PCR; in TCRdb, only in-frame clones are kept and a portion is missing. Among about 24,000 clones listed, approximately 83% were seen once. The sequencing here drew on unsorted PBMCs, taken 4.3 years after starting antiretroviral therapy. This sequence was found in a man aged 25 to 45 with HIV. The rearrangement uses TRBV6-6 and TRBJ2-1; D uncertain. Here the CDR3 DNA reads TGTGCCAGCAGTAAGTTGAGCTCCTACAATGAGCAGTTCTTC. This sequence encodes CASSKLSSYNEQFF.